Listed here are 17 T cell receptor beta chains from one sample, sequenced in a study of cytomegalovirus exposure and HLA in healthy donors. It was with 60 Vbeta and 13 Jbeta primers that the PCR ran. Produced via immunoSEQ multiplex PCR; TCRdb's table is partial and in-frame only. The sample contains about 160,000 clones, roughly four fifths of which appear only once. The sample consisted of PBMCs. The origin of the receptors is a man aged 45 to 65 in good health and CMV-seropositive.

The J gene is TRBJ2-3, the V gene TRBV11-3; 10 bases line up with TRBD2. Germline V lookup: CDR1 SGHNT, CDR2 YENEEA. Losses at the gene ends were 1 base for V and 1 base for J; bases not matched to a gene: 8. This CDR3 region has 18 residues. The CDR3 DNA reads as TGTGCCAGCAGCTTAGGGGGTGGCCTAGCGGGAGGCACAGATACGCAGTATTTT. It translates to CASSLGGGLAGGTDTQYF.

The genes are TRBV6-5 and TRBJ1-6; 8 bases align to TRBD1. In germline, CDR1 is MNHEY, CDR2 SVGAGI. Unmatched junction bases numbered 1, after V lost 5 bases and J lost 4 bases. The CDR3 spans 14 residues. CDR3 coding DNA: TGTGCCAGCAGTAGACAGGGGTATAATTCACCCCTCCACTTT. Translating it yields CASSRQGYNSPLHF.

The V and J genes are TRBV28 and TRBJ2-7, with 8 bases lining up with TRBD2. The CDR3 sequence is 15 residues long. V lost 3 bases to trimming and J lost 4 bases; unmatched junction nucleotides: 8. Germline CDR1 reads MDHEN; CDR2 reads SYDVKM. The CDR3 sequence: CASSLRGRGGYEQYF. For the CDR3, the DNA is TGTGCCAGCAGTTTGCGGGGACGGGGGGGGTACGAGCAGTACTTC. The full variable domain, with the rest looked up from reference TRBV28 and TRBJ2-7, is DVKVTQSSRYLVKRTGEKVFLECVQDMDHENMFWYRQDPGLGLRLIYFSYDVKMKEKGDIPEGYSVSREKKERFSLILESASTNQTSMYLCASSLRGRGGYEQYFGPGTRLTVT.

The chain is built from TRBV28 and TRBJ1-1; 7 bases map to TRBD1. The trim removed 7 bases at V and 1 base at J, leaving 6 bases unmatched. The CDR3 is 14 amino acids. Germline values: CDR1 MDHEN, CDR2 SYDVKM. Here the CDR3 reads CASTTGQKNTEAFF. The DNA of the CDR3 is TGTGCCAGCACTACGGGACAGAAGAACACTGAAGCTTTCTTT.

This clone came up once. This chain joins TRBV28 and TRBJ1-6, with 8 positions matching TRBD1. The trim removed 4 bases at V and 8 bases at J, leaving 4 bases unmatched. Germline assignment: CDR1 MDHEN and CDR2 SYDVKM. The CDR3 length is 14 residues. CDR3 nucleotides: TGTGCCAGCAGTTCCGGGACAGGATATTCACCCCTCCACTTT. Its translation is CASSSGTGYSPLHF.

The gene calls are TRBV9 and TRBJ2-1, with 10 bases matching TRBD1. Germline-derived CDR1 and CDR2 are SGDLS and YYNGEE. The junction had 4 bases not matched to a gene; V was cut back by 4 bases and J by 6 bases. This CDR3 spans 14 amino acids. CDR3 sequence reads: CASSPGTGVNEQFF. The CDR3 DNA follows: TGTGCCAGCAGCCCCGGGACAGGGGTCAATGAGCAGTTCTTC.

The chain combines TRBV18 with TRBJ1-5; 8 bases align to TRBD1. The CDR3 spans 11 residues. V lost 5 bases, J lost 12 bases, and 3 bases stayed unmatched. Per germline, CDR1 KGHSH and CDR2 LQKENI. Here the CDR3 DNA reads TGTGCCAGCTCAACCGGACAGGGCCAGCATTTT. It encodes CASSTGQGQHF.

About this clone: Other DNA sequences within the sample encode an identical CDR3. This rearrangement joins TRBV7-9 to TRBJ1-4; 11 nucleotides agree with TRBD1. This CDR3 has 14 residues. V was clipped by 5 bases and J by 7 bases; unmatched bases: 3. Germline V CDR1 and CDR2: SEHNR, FQNEAQ (reference sequence). In DNA, the CDR3 is TGTGCCAGCAGCCTGGGACAGGGGGGTGAAAAACTGTTTTTT. Protein sequence: CASSLGQGGEKLFF.

The V gene is TRBV10-3, the J gene TRBJ1-2; 7 nucleotides align to TRBD1. J was trimmed by 4 bases and V by 2 bases; bases with no gene match: 1. The germline gives CDR1 ENHRY, CDR2 SYGVKD. The CDR3 runs 13 residues. The CDR3 region has the DNA TGTGCCATCAGTGAGCGACAGGGCTATGGCTACACCTTC. It encodes CAISERQGYGYTF.

The V gene is TRBV28, the J gene TRBJ2-5, with D tentatively TRBD2 (5 bases). The CDR3 is made up of 14 amino acids. CDR1 is MDHEN and CDR2 is SYDVKM in the germline V gene. V lost 5 bases and J lost 2, with 12 bases in between. CDR3 bases: TGTGCCAGCAGTGACGCTCCGGGACAAGAGACCCAGTACTTC. The encoded protein is CASSDAPGQETQYF.

The genes are TRBV10-3 and TRBJ2-7, with TRBD1 matching over 8 bases. In germline, CDR1 is ENHRY, CDR2 SYGVKD. The CDR3 covers 14 residues. V was clipped by 2 bases and J by 2 bases; unmatched bases: 2. CDR3 in DNA: TGTGCCATCAGTGAGGGGACAGGTCCCTACGAGCAGTACTTC. Encoded protein: CAISEGTGPYEQYF.

This chain uses TRBV30 with TRBJ2-7; 9 positions agree with TRBD1. CDR3 length: 11 amino acids. The V segment lost 5 bases and the J segment 6 bases; nucleotides outside the gene matches: 2. Per the germline V gene, CDR1 is GTSNPN and CDR2 is SVGIG (reference sequence). The CDR3 here is CAWSTGGEQYF. In DNA, the CDR3 is TGTGCCTGGTCGACAGGGGGCGAGCAGTACTTC.

The chain links TRBV27 to TRBJ2-1; TRBD2 agrees at 13 bases. The CDR3 has 16 residues. Trimming at V came to 6 bases and at J to 3 bases, leaving 5 bases not matched to a gene. The germline V gene encodes CDR1 MNHEY and CDR2 SMNVEV (reference sequence). CDR3 region: CASSRLAGGIYNEQFF. The CDR3 coding sequence is TGTGCCAGCAGCAGACTAGCGGGAGGTATCTACAATGAGCAGTTCTTC.

This clone was detected only once. The germline gene is not matched at one end of the junction; a read error may be the cause. This chain links TRBV2 with TRBJ1-1, with 10 bases identical to TRBD1. This CDR3 contains 14 residues. From germline, CDR1 is SNHLY and CDR2 FYNNEI. The CDR3 protein is CASRDRGQNTEAFF. The CDR3 DNA sequence: TGTGCCAGCCGTGACAGGGGGCAGAACACTGAAGCTTTCTTT.

This chain links TRBV6-6 with TRBJ2-5, with 12 bases that match TRBD2. The J call may be incorrect, as the DNA end agrees better with TRBJ2-7. Per germline, CDR1 MNHNY and CDR2 SVGAGI (reference sequence). The CDR3 has 13 residues. The CDR3 nucleotides are TGTGCCAGCAGGACTAGCGGGAGTTACGAGCAGTACTTC. It codes for CASRTSGSYEQYF.

The genes are TRBV4-2 and TRBJ2-3; the D gene is possibly TRBD2 (5 bases). With 1 base removed from V and 6 bases from J, the gap between germline ends came to 17 bases. Germline assignment: CDR1 LGHNA and CDR2 YNFKEQ. This CDR3 has 16 residues. Here the CDR3 reads CASSQGAAPEHDTQYF. The CDR3 DNA reads as TGTGCCAGCAGCCAAGGAGCGGCCCCGGAGCACGATACGCAGTATTTT.

V usage is TRBV6-1 and J usage is TRBJ2-7, with 9 nucleotides matching TRBD1. With 4 bases clipped from V and 5 bases from J, the junction kept 12 bases outside the gene matches. The germline gives CDR1 MNHNS, CDR2 SASEGT. This CDR3 has 16 residues. This CDR3 reads CASSGILRDRVDEQYF. CDR3 bases: TGTGCCAGCAGTGGGATCCTCCGGGACAGGGTCGACGAGCAGTACTTC.